This TCR beta chain was sequenced for a study of identical twins. Findings of the study overall: The same donors were not followed; conclusions instead depended on cross-sectional statistical analysis. Those out-of-frame alpha sequences shared by twins showed an excess of low generation probability. The models gave estimates that fell short of the out-of-frame TCR alpha sharing seen in monozygotic twins.

Trimming cost V 2 bases and J 4 bases; bases outside gene matches: 8. The length of the CDR3 is 16 residues. Germline V gene sequence: CDR1 MNHNS, CDR2 SASEGT. This clonotype was counted only a few times. Its target is not known. MiXCR was run by TCRdb on the 5' RACE reads, yielding one entry per CDR3 protein. The sample holds approximately 260,000 distinct CDR3 sequences, 6.5% to 9.5% seen once. The same sample was also studied in work on yellow fever vaccine responses in identical twins.

Source material: CD8+ T cells sorted from blood. The chain has TRBV6-1 and TRBJ2-7; 10 bases are shared with TRBD1. This clonotype originated in a woman under 30 in good health. CDR3 sequence reads: CASSELPGQGKYEQYF. The CDR3 nucleotides read TGTGCCAGCAGTGAATTACCGGGACAGGGGAAGTACGAGCAGTACTTC.